This T cell receptor (beta chain) was sequenced in a study of OX40 agonist ivuxolimab in advanced cancers. As for the study in general: Dose-escalation patients were diagnosed with hepatocellular carcinoma, melanoma, renal cell cancer or head and neck cancer.

Sequenced by immunoSEQ multiplex PCR; TCRdb stores in-frame clones only, minus some. The repertoire holds 60,000 to 85,000 clones, around 92% seen once, with 7% to 9.5% in the top ten. Germline V CDR1 and CDR2: MGHRA, YSYEKL. V lost 1 base, J lost 6 bases, and 16 bases lay in between. This CDR3 has 16 amino acids. The material sequenced was CD4+ or CD8+ T cells sorted from blood, taken in a trial of the OX40 agonist ivuxolimab. The gene calls are TRBV4-1 and TRBJ2-1, with D unclear. This clonotype was sampled from an adult with an advanced solid tumor such as melanoma, head and neck, liver or kidney cancer. The CDR3 sequence is CASSQVSETPLNEQFF. The CDR3 coding sequence is TGCGCCAGCAGCCAAGTTTCCGAGACTCCGCTCAATGAGCAGTTCTTC.